This T cell receptor beta chain was captured in a study of beta chain features in type 1 diabetes. The study's findings and limits: Possibly, sequencing cDNA over-represented cells that had high TCR expression levels. Within each of all four CD4+ subsets, Type 1 diabetes patients had TCRB CDR3s that were moderately but significantly shorter.

CD45RO/CCR7/CD25/CD127/CD95/CD27 staining was used to isolate CD4+ naive, central memory, regulatory and stem cell-like memory cells by sorting. CDR3 size: 15 residues. The J segment lost 0 bases and the V segment lost 5 bases, leaving 4 bases of the junction unmatched. The germline gives CDR1 GTSNPN, CDR2 SVGIG (reference sequence). Expressed TCRB transcripts were sequenced because the entire RNA isolate underwent reverse transcription. There were 3.5 million or so reads on average in the naive, central memory and regulatory T cell samples. Profiling relied on immunoSEQ multiplex PCR, and the TCRdb table lists in-frame clones only, not all of them. The sample includes about 660,000 clones, more than 12% of them seen just once. As regards this clone: Its specificity is unknown.

The rearrangement uses TRBV30 and TRBJ2-4; 10 nucleotides align to TRBD2. This TCR was sampled from a man between 18 and 29 years old with type 1 diabetes. The sequenced sample consisted of naive CD4+ T cells from blood. The CDR3 here is CAWGRLAGAKNIQYF. As DNA, the CDR3 is TGTGCCTGGGGCCGACTAGCGGGAGCCAAAAACATTCAGTACTTC.